Listed below are T cell receptor beta chains from one sample, sequenced in a study of OX40 agonist ivuxolimab in advanced cancers. Profiled with immunoSEQ multiplex PCR; TCRdb holds only in-frame clones, not every one. The data contain roughly 76,000 clones, about 85% of them singletons. Here the sequenced sample was CD4+ or CD8+ T cells sorted from blood, taken in a trial of the OX40 agonist ivuxolimab. The receptors shown here come from an adult with an advanced solid tumor such as melanoma, head and neck, liver or kidney cancer. Each CDR3 is given without its conserved first and last residue. D genes are given only for firm matches.

>TRBJ2-7|TRBV28|TRBD1
ASRGQGSYEQY
>TRBJ2-7|TRBV2|TRBD2
ASSINGGGRYEQY
>TRBJ1-2|TRBV6-5|.
ASMERDYGYT
>.|TRBV7-6|.
ASSLAGTSYEQY
>TRBJ1-1|TRBV18|.
ASSPLRKGENTEAF
>TRBJ2-7|TRBV5-5|.
ASSLRVSSYEQY
>TRBJ1-4|TRBV11-2|.
ASSLDTHRVEKLF
>TRBJ1-3|TRBV11-3|.
ASSLDSHAGNTIY
>TRBJ2-7|TRBV7-7|.
ASSLEGQPYEQY
>TRBJ1-1|TRBV13|.
ASSLGEGRRSNTEAF
>TRBJ2-2|TRBV9|.
ASSGNTGELF
>TRBJ2-1|TRBV19|TRBD2
ASSRSSSGNNEQF
>TRBJ2-7|TRBV4-3|.
ASSQREAYEQY
>TRBJ1-6|TRBV27|TRBD1
ATRGMNNSPLH
>TRBJ1-6|TRBV4-1|.
ASSQDKGVNSPLH
>TRBJ1-5|TRBV2|.
ASSEVGDQPQH
>TRBJ2-1|TRBV7-6|TRBD2
ASSQSGRVHNEQF
>TRBJ1-5|TRBV28|.
ASKGFSSNQPQH
>TRBJ2-3|TRBV5-4|TRBD2
ASSSLAGDGTDTQY
>TRBJ2-7|TRBV9|.
ASSRGISYEQY
>TRBJ1-4|TRBV11-2|.
ASSPGLSGEKLF
>TRBJ1-2|TRBV4-2|.
ASSQARRGIDGYT
>TRBJ1-1|TRBV6-5|.
ASSYDAAKSQAF
>TRBJ2-1|TRBV19|.
ASRRTANEQF
>TRBJ1-2|TRBV6-5|TRBD1
ASSQGVNYGYT
>TRBJ2-2|TRBV10-3|.
AIRAFSGELF
>TRBJ1-2|TRBV29-1|.
SVEGTTTNYGYT
>TRBJ2-7|TRBV5-1|TRBD1
ASRAGTVTYEQY
>TRBJ1-5|TRBV2|.
ATSKGSGSNQPQH
>TRBJ1-2|TRBV19|.
ASSRDGYT
>TRBJ2-7|TRBV11-2|.
ASSLKQTYEQY
>TRBJ2-1|TRBV27|.
ASSLWSGGPSYNEQF
>TRBJ2-5|TRBV28|TRBD1
ASSRTGEETQY
>TRBJ2-3|TRBV19|.
ASSPLARTSTDTQY
>TRBJ2-7|TRBV2|.
ASSEGTGGGEQY
>TRBJ2-6|TRBV5-6|TRBD2
ASSMTSGPRSGANVLT
>TRBJ1-5|TRBV10-3|.
AISESGTSNQPQH
>TRBJ1-5|TRBV7-2|.
ASSSGGGSNQPQH
>TRBJ2-7|TRBV7-3|TRBD2
ASSAPLAGLNYEQY
>TRBJ2-7|TRBV12-2|.
ASRPSSGIESYEQY
>TRBJ2-5|TRBV7-7|TRBD1
ASSVGQGWGETQY
>TRBJ1-6|TRBV10-3|TRBD1
AISGQGSSYNSPLH
>TRBJ2-2|TRBV18|TRBD2
ASPTSGSLGGELF
>TRBJ2-5|TRBV9|TRBD2
ASSVGLAAQETQY
>TRBJ2-2|TRBV18|TRBD2
ASSPPVGLAGGTNTGELF